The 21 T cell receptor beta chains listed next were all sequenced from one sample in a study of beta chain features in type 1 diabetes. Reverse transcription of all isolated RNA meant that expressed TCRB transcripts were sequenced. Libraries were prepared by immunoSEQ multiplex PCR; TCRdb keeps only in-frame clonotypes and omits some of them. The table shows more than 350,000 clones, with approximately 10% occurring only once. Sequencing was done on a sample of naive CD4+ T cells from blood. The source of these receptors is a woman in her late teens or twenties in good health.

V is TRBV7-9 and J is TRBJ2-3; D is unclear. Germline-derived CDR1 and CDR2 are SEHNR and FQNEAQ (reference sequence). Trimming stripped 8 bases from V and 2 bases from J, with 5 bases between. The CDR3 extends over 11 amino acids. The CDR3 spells CASAPTDTQYF. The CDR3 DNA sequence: TGTGCCAGCGCCCCCACAGATACGCAGTATTTT.

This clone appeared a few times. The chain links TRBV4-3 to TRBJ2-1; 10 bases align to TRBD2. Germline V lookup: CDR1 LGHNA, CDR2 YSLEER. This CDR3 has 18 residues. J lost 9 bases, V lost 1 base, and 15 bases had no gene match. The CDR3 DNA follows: TGCGCCAGCAGCCAAGGTTCATTAGCGGGAGGCTCCTTCGGTGAGCAGTTCTTC. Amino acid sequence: CASSQGSLAGGSFGEQFF.

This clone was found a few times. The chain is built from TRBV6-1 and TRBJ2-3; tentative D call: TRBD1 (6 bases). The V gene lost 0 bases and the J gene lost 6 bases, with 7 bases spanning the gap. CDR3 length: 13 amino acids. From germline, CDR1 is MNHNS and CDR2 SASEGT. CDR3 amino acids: CASSEARGDTQYF. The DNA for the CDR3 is TGTGCCAGCAGTGAAGCGAGGGGGGATACGCAGTATTTT.

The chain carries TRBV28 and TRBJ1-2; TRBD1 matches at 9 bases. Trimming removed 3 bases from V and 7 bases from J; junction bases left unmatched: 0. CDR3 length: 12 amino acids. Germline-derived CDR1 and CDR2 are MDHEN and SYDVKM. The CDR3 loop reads CASSLTGGGYTF. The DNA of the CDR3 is TGTGCCAGCAGTTTGACAGGGGGTGGCTACACCTTC.

DNA of the CDR3: TGTGCCAGCAGTTTAAAGGGGGCGAACACTGAAGCTTTCTTT. Its protein is CASSLKGANTEAFF. The V call is TRBV27, the J call TRBJ1-1, with 7 bases fitting TRBD1. J gave up 1 base and V 2 bases, and 1 base lay outside the gene matches. CDR3 size: 14 residues. Looked up from germline, CDR1 is MNHEY and CDR2 is SMNVEV (reference sequence).

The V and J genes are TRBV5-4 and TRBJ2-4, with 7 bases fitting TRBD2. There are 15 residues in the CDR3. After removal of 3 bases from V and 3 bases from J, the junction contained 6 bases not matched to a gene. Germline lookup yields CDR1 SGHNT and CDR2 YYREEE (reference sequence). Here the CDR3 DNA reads TGTGCCAGCAGCTCCCCGGGAGGCGGCAAAAACATTCAGTACTTC. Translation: CASSSPGGGKNIQYF. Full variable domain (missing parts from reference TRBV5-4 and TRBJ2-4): ETGVTQSPTHLIKTRGQQVTLRCSSQSGHNTVSWYQQALGQGPQFIFQYYREEENGRGNFPPRFSGLQFPNYSSELNVNALELDDSALYLCASSSPGGGKNIQYFGAGTRLSVL.

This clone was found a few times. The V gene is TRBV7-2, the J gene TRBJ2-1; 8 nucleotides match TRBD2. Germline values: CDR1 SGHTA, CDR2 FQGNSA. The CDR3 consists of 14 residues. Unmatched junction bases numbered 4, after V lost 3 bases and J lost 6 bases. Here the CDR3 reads CASSFELAANEQFF. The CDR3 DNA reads TGTGCCAGCAGCTTCGAACTAGCGGCCAATGAGCAGTTCTTC.

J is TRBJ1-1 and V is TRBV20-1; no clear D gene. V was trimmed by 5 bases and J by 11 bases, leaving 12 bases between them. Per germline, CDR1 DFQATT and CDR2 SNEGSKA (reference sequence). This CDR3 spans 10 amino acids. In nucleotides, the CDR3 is TGCAGTGCTTCCTTAAGGGAGGCTTTCTTT. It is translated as CSASLREAFF.

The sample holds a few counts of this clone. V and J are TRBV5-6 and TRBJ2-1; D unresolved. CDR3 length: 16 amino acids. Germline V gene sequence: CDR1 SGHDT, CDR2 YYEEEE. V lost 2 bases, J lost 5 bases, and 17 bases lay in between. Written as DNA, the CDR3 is TGTGCCAGCAGCTTTTTAGGTCGGATAGGGAACAATGAGCAGTTCTTC. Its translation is CASSFLGRIGNNEQFF.

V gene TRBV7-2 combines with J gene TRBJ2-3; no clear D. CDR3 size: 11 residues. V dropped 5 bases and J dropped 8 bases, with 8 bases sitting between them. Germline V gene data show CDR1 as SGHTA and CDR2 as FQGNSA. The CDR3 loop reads CASSTASTQYF. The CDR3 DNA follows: TGTGCCAGCAGCACGGCCAGTACGCAGTATTTT. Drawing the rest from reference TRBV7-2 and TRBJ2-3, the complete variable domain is GAGVSQSPSNKVTEKGKDVELRCDPISGHTALYWYRQSLGQGLEFLIYFQGNSAPDKSGLPSDRFSAERTGGSVSTLTIQRTQQEDSAVYLCASSTASTQYFGPGTRLTVL.

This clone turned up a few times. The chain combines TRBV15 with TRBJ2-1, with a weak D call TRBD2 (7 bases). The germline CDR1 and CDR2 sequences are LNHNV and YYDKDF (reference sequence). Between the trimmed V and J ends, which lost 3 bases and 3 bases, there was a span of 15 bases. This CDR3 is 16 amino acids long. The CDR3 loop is CATSSVGGENYNEQFF. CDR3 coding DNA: TGTGCCACCAGCAGTGTAGGGGGGGAAAACTACAATGAGCAGTTCTTC.

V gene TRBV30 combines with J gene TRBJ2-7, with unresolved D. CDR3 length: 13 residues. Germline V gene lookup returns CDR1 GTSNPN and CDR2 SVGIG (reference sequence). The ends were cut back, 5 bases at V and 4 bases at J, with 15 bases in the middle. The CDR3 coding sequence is TGTGCCTGGGACATTGCGATTTCGTACGAGCAGTACTTC. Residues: CAWDIAISYEQYF.

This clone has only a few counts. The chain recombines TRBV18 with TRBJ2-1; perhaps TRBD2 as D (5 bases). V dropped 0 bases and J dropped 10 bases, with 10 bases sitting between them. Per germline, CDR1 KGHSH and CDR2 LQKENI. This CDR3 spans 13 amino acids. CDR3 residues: CASSPPSSGEQFF. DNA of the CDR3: TGTGCCAGCTCACCACCCAGCAGCGGCGAGCAGTTCTTC.

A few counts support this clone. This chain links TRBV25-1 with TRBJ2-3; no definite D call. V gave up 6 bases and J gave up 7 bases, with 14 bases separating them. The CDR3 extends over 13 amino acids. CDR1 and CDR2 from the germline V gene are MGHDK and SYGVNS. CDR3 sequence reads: CASRIRVGYTQYF. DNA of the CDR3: TGTGCCAGCAGAATAAGGGTAGGGTATACGCAGTATTTT.

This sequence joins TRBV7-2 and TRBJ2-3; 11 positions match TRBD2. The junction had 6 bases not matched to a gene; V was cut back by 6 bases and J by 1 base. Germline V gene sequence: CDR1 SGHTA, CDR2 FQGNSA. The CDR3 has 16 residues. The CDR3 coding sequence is TGTGCCAGCAGTCTAAGGACTAGCGGGCGCACAGATACGCAGTATTTT. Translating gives CASSLRTSGRTDTQYF.

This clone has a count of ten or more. CDR3 coding DNA: TGTGCCAGCAGTCCCAGCGGGAGCGTAGGAAATGAGCAGTTCTTC. Its translation: CASSPSGSVGNEQFF. The chain recombines TRBV7-9 with TRBJ2-1; 8 nucleotides match TRBD2. V gave up 6 bases and J gave up 7 bases; unmatched junction bases: 11. In germline, CDR1 is SEHNR, CDR2 FQNEAQ (reference sequence). The CDR3 is 15 amino acids.

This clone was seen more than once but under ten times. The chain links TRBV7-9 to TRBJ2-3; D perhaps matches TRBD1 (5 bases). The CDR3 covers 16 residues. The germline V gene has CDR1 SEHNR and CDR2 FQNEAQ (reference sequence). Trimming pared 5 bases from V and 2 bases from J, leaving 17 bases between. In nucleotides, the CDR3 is TGTGCCAGCAGCGCTAGGCTGACAGCCGCCACAGATACGCAGTATTTT. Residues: CASSARLTAATDTQYF.

The CDR3 protein is CASSKRAGPGYEQYV. CDR3 DNA: TGTGCCAGCAGCAAGCGTGCAGGGCCTGGGTACGAGCAGTACGTC. V usage is TRBV7-2 and J usage is TRBJ2-7; tentative D call: TRBD1 (5 bases). The V end was cut by 5 bases, the J end by 4 bases, with 18 bases between. Germline loops: CDR1 SGHTA, CDR2 FQGNSA. The CDR3 contains 15 residues.

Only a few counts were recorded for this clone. CDR3 coding DNA: TGTGCCAGCAGCGGGGAGGTGGGAGGTGAGCAGTACTTC. It yields the protein CASSGEVGGEQYF. The J gene is TRBJ2-7, the V gene TRBV9; TRBD2 is a possible D gene (6 bases). Trimming shortened V by 3 bases and J by 7 bases, and 14 bases separated the two germline ends. Germline lookup yields CDR1 SGDLS and CDR2 YYNGEE. The CDR3 runs 13 residues.

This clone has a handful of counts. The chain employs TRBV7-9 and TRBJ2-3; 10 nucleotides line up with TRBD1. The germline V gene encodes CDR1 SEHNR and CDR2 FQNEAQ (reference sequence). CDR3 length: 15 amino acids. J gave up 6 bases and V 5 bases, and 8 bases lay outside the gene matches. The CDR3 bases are TGTGCCAGCAGCCCCCCGGGACAGGGGTACGATACGCAGTATTTT. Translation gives CASSPPGQGYDTQYF. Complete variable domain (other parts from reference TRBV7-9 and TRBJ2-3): DTGVSQNPRHKITKRGQNVTFRCDPISEHNRLYWYRQTLGQGPEFLTYFQNEAQLEKSRLLSDRFSAERPKGSFSTLEIQRTEQGDSAMYLCASSPPGQGYDTQYFGPGTRLTVL.

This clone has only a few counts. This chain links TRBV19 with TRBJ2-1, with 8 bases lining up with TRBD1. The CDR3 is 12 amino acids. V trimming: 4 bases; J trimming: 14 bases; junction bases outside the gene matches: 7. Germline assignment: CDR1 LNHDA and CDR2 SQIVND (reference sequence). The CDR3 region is CASSTRGPGEFF. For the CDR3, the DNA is TGTGCCAGTAGTACCAGGGGGCCGGGGGAGTTCTTC.